The 22 T cell receptor beta chains in this list originate from one sample, sequenced in a study of CD8 T cells in ankylosing spondylitis. TCRdb independently ran MiXCR on the 5' RACE reads; one entry per CDR3 protein. The sample carries 300,000 to 400,000 distinct CDR3 sequences, roughly 12% recorded once. Sequencing input: blood, either unsorted or a sorted T cell fraction (not recorded which). The receptor source for this set is a female donor with ankylosing spondylitis or in good health (not recorded which).

This clonotype was observed at least ten times. The V gene is TRBV7-2, the J gene TRBJ2-3; TRBD1 or TRBD2 may be the D gene (6 bases each). Trimming removed 1 base from V and 5 bases from J, with 13 bases in between. CDR3 length: 15 amino acids. Germline-derived CDR1 and CDR2 are SGHTA and FQGNSA. The chain's CDR3 is CASSLDGGARDTQYF. Here the CDR3 DNA reads TGTGCCAGCAGCTTAGACGGGGGCGCCCGAGATACGCAGTATTTT.

This clonotype has at least ten counts. The genes are TRBV20-1 and TRBJ2-7, with TRBD2 matching 7 bases. The V gene's germline CDR1 is DFQATT and CDR2 SNEGSKA (reference sequence). V shed 1 base and J 6 bases; nucleotides not matched to a gene: 12. The CDR3 loop spans 15 amino acids. As DNA, the CDR3 is TGCAGTGCTAGAGGTCTAGGCGGGAGTTTCTCCGAGCAGTACTTC. This codes for CSARGLGGSFSEQYF.

This clonotype turned up a few times. The chain is built from TRBV5-1 and TRBJ2-6; D unclear. V lost 4 bases and J 1 base, leaving 9 bases between the germline ends. Per germline, CDR1 SGHRS and CDR2 YFSETQ. This CDR3 is built from 15 residues. CDR3 in DNA: TGCGCCAGCAGCCTGACTCGGTCTGGGGCCAACGTCCTGACTTTC. Residues: CASSLTRSGANVLTF.

This clonotype appeared many times. The gene calls are TRBV4-2 and TRBJ2-1, with 7 bases matching TRBD2. This CDR3 contains 15 residues. V lost 1 base, J lost 7 bases, and 7 bases stayed unmatched. The germline V gene encodes CDR1 LGHNA and CDR2 YNFKEQ. In DNA, the CDR3 is TGTGCCAGCAGCCAAGTAGCGGGTTCAGGGAATGAGCAGTTCTTC. It is translated as CASSQVAGSGNEQFF.

Note on this clonotype: This may come from a read error, since a much larger clone is one base off. The chain combines TRBV20-1 with TRBJ2-5, with 12 bases identical to TRBD1. The CDR3 loop spans 16 amino acids. Germline V gene sequence: CDR1 DFQATT, CDR2 SNEGSKA (reference sequence). CDR3: CSATGTGGVLRETHYF. Here the CDR3 DNA reads TGCAGTGCAACCGGGACAGGGGGCGTTCTTCGAGAGACCCATTACTTC.

This clonotype was seen many times. V is TRBV10-3 and J is TRBJ2-2; 9 nucleotides agree with TRBD2. Germline CDR1 ENHRY, CDR2 SYGVKD. The CDR3 runs to 16 residues. V lost 7 bases and J lost 2; bases outside the gene matches: 8. The CDR3 DNA sequence: TGTGCCATCACGGCTTCGCGGGGGGGAAACACCGGGGAGCTGTTTTTT. This codes for CAITASRGGNTGELFF.

This clonotype was seen repeatedly, ten times or more. The chain has TRBV5-1 and TRBJ2-1; no definite D call. The germline CDR1 and CDR2 sequences are SGHRS and YFSETQ. The V gene lost 6 bases and the J gene lost 5 bases, with 6 bases spanning the gap. This CDR3 contains 11 residues. The CDR3 nucleotides read TGCGCCAGCAACAATAACAATGAGCAGTTCTTC. This translates into CASNNNNEQFF.

This clonotype was recorded at least ten times. The V gene is TRBV28, the J gene TRBJ2-7; 8 bases match TRBD2. The CDR3 is 14 amino acids. V shed 2 bases, J shed 0 bases, and the junction held 0 bases outside the gene matches. Per the germline V gene, CDR1 is MDHEN and CDR2 is SYDVKM. In nucleotides, the CDR3 is TGTGCCAGCAGTTTAGCGGGAGGCTCCTACGAGCAGTACTTC. Amino acids: CASSLAGGSYEQYF.

This clonotype was detected ten times or more. This sequence joins TRBV2 and TRBJ2-7; TRBD1 matches 7 bases. The CDR3 is 16 residues long. The J segment lost 3 bases and the V segment lost 3 bases, leaving 11 bases of the junction unmatched. CDR1 SNHLY and CDR2 FYNNEI come from the germline V gene. Here the CDR3 reads CASSDIPGTAIYEQYF. DNA for the CDR3: TGTGCCAGCAGTGATATCCCCGGGACAGCCATCTACGAGCAGTACTTC.

This clonotype was detected ten times or more. The chain couples TRBV28 to TRBJ1-6, with a possible D match to TRBD1 (6 bases). From germline, CDR1 is MDHEN and CDR2 SYDVKM. The CDR3 runs 14 residues. The V end lost 4 bases, the J end lost 5 bases, and 9 bases lay between the germline ends. In DNA, the CDR3 is TGTGCCAGCAGTTCGGACAGAGATAATTCACCCCTCCACTTT. This sequence encodes CASSSDRDNSPLHF.

This clonotype showed up many times. The chain couples TRBV12-3 or TRBV12-4 to TRBJ1-5, with D uncertain. The CDR3 spans 12 residues. V was trimmed by 2 bases and J by 7 bases, leaving 6 bases between them. The CDR3 DNA reads TGTGCCAGCAGTTTATCATGGCAGCCCCAGCATTTT. Amino acids: CASSLSWQPQHF.

There are many counts of this clonotype. The J gene is TRBJ1-1, the V gene TRBV4-1, with D uncertain. Trimming removed 0 bases at V and 0 bases at J, with 8 bases between. The germline V gene encodes CDR1 MGHRA and CDR2 YSYEKL. The CDR3 length is 15 residues. Here the CDR3 reads CASSQDGSLNTEAFF. In DNA form, the CDR3 reads TGCGCCAGCAGCCAAGACGGCAGCCTGAACACTGAAGCTTTCTTT.

This clonotype was recorded many times. The chain links TRBV5-1 to TRBJ2-1; unclear D gene. Trimming pared 2 bases from V and 9 bases from J, leaving 15 bases between. Germline CDR1 is SGHRS and CDR2 is YFSETQ. CDR3 length: 14 residues. CDR3 protein: CASSFAARSPEQFF. The DNA of the CDR3 is TGCGCCAGCAGCTTTGCGGCGAGGAGTCCTGAGCAGTTCTTC. The whole variable domain, remainder taken from reference TRBV5-1 and TRBJ2-1, is KAGVTQTPRYLIKTRGQQVTLSCSPISGHRSVSWYQQTPGQGLQFLFEYFSETQRNKGNFPGRFSGRQFSNSRSEMNVSTLELGDSALYLCASSFAARSPEQFFGPGTRLTVL.

This chain connects TRBV28 to TRBJ2-3; 7 bases line up with TRBD2. The CDR3 is made up of 14 amino acids. V gave up 6 bases and J gave up 2 bases; unmatched junction bases: 5. The germline CDR1 and CDR2 sequences are MDHEN and SYDVKM. CDR3 bases: TGTGCCAGCAGGGGGGGGGTAATCACAGATACGCAGTATTTT. Translation: CASRGGVITDTQYF. The full variable domain, rest sourced from reference TRBV28 and TRBJ2-3, is DVKVTQSSRYLVKRTGEKVFLECVQDMDHENMFWYRQDPGLGLRLIYFSYDVKMKEKGDIPEGYSVSREKKERFSLILESASTNQTSMYLCASRGGVITDTQYFGPGTRLTVL.

This clonotype was counted at least ten times. The chain couples TRBV5-1 to TRBJ2-5; TRBD1 matches at 7 bases. This CDR3 is built from 15 residues. Germline trimming cut 4 bases from V and 2 bases from J; bases unmatched to any gene: 8. CDR1 and CDR2 (germline): SGHRS, YFSETQ. The CDR3 bases are TGCGCCAGCAGCCGGAGAGGGGACAGTCAAGAGACCCAGTACTTC. This codes for CASSRRGDSQETQYF.

In its sample, this clonotype was seen many times. The chain uses TRBV28 and TRBJ2-4, with D uncertain. Trimming took off 6 bases at V and 3 bases at J, with 15 bases between the two ends. CDR3 length equals 15 residues. In germline, CDR1 is MDHEN, CDR2 SYDVKM. This chain's CDR3 is CASSRPGVDKNIQYF. The CDR3 region has the DNA TGTGCCAGCAGCCGCCCCGGTGTTGACAAAAACATTCAGTACTTC.

The V gene is TRBV14, the J gene TRBJ1-3; tentative D call: TRBD1 (5 bases). The CDR3 is 15 residues long. V was trimmed by 1 base and J by 0 bases, leaving 7 bases between them. Looked up from germline, CDR1 is SGHDN and CDR2 is FVKESK. The CDR3 coding sequence is TGTGCCAGCAGCCAAGCAGGGCCCTCTGGAAACACCATATATTTT. It specifies CASSQAGPSGNTIYF.

This clonotype was counted ten times or more. V usage is TRBV20-1 and J usage is TRBJ1-5, with 9 bases that match TRBD1. Germline CDR1 and CDR2: DFQATT and SNEGSKA (reference sequence). Unmatched junction bases numbered 9, after V lost 5 bases and J lost 7 bases. This CDR3 spans 14 amino acids. CDR3 nucleotide sequence: TGCAGTGCTGCGGACAGGGGTCGCGGCCAGCCCCAGCATTTT. Its protein product is CSAADRGRGQPQHF.

The rearrangement joins TRBV11-2 to TRBJ2-2; 10 positions match TRBD1. Trimming cost V 2 bases and J 5 bases; bases outside gene matches: 5. Germline CDR1 is SGHAT and CDR2 is FQNNGV. The CDR3 loop spans 16 amino acids. CDR3 in DNA: TGTGCCAGCAGCTTAAATGACAGGGGGCAGACCGGGGAGCTGTTTTTT. Translation gives CASSLNDRGQTGELFF.

This clonotype was seen ten or more times. The V gene is TRBV5-1, the J gene TRBJ2-2; 9 bases align to TRBD2. CDR1 is SGHRS and CDR2 is YFSETQ in the germline V gene. The V and J ends lost 4 bases and 1 base, in that order; junction bases with no gene match: 2. CDR3 length equals 15 residues. The CDR3 protein is CASSRLAVNTGELFF. CDR3 DNA: TGCGCCAGCAGCAGACTAGCGGTGAACACCGGGGAGCTGTTTTTT.

V is TRBV5-1 and J is TRBJ2-7; 10 bases are shared with TRBD2. Unmatched junction bases numbered 5, after V lost 1 base and J lost 1 base. The CDR3 runs to 16 residues. CDR1 and CDR2 from the germline V gene are SGHRS and YFSETQ. The CDR3 loop reads CASSLTTSGASYEQYF. CDR3 DNA: TGCGCCAGCAGCTTGACTACTAGCGGGGCTTCCTACGAGCAGTACTTC.

There are a few counts of this clonotype. The V and J genes are TRBV27 and TRBJ2-3, with D possibly matching TRBD2 (6 bases). Trimming pared 7 bases from V and 6 bases from J, leaving 29 bases between. The germline CDR1 and CDR2 sequences are MNHEY and SMNVEV (reference sequence). This CDR3 is built from 18 residues. This CDR3 reads CASTHQRSSATSRDTQYF. The CDR3 DNA reads as TGTGCCAGCACTCATCAACGATCTAGCGCCACGTCAAGGGATACGCAGTATTTT.